The 18 T cell receptor beta chains below come from one sample, sequenced in a study of high-grade serous ovarian cancer treatment subgroups (dated by TCRdb to about 2021). The tumor samples were collected prior to definitive surgery or chemotherapy. Library method: the immunoSEQ multiplex PCR assay. Entries here come from immuneACCESS through TCRdb and include only in-frame sequences with V and J called. Some clones fail to appear in such tables; in the studies checked, an unresolved V gene covers under half of the shortfall, and the cause of the remainder is unknown. The sample profile shows around 8,500 clones; about 76% of them were found once. In total, the top ten clones hold under 8% of the sample. Material: tumor tissue. These receptors all stem from a human donor with high-grade serous ovarian cancer.

A single count supports this clone. V gene TRBV10-3 combines with J gene TRBJ2-5, with 8 nucleotides matching TRBD1. From germline, CDR1 is ENHRY and CDR2 SYGVKD. The CDR3 loop spans 13 amino acids. J gave up 5 bases and V 6 bases, and 5 bases lay outside the gene matches. CDR3 amino acids: CAISGQGTETQYF. Written as DNA, the CDR3 is TGTGCCATCAGCGGACAGGGAACCGAGACCCAGTACTTC.

The chain carries TRBV30 and TRBJ2-1; a possible D gene is TRBD1 (6 bases). The CDR3 runs to 13 residues. Looked up from germline, CDR1 is GTSNPN and CDR2 is SVGIG (reference sequence). Deletions cut 3 bases from V and 4 bases from J, with 10 bases between. The CDR3 DNA reads as TGTGCCTGGAGAAGTCAGGGGTACAATGAGCAGTTCTTC. Translated, it gives CAWRSQGYNEQFF.

This clone was picked up a small number of times. The rearrangement joins TRBV2 to TRBJ1-6; no reliable D call. Germline-derived CDR1 and CDR2 are SNHLY and FYNNEI. The CDR3 contains 14 residues. Trimming cost V 0 bases and J 9 bases, with 9 bases left between them. The CDR3: CASSEADGISPLHF. CDR3 DNA sequence: TGTGCCAGCAGTGAAGCGGACGGTATTTCACCCCTCCACTTT.

V gene TRBV6-6 combines with J gene TRBJ2-7; TRBD1 matches 7 bases. Trimming took 5 bases from V and 0 from J; bases not matched to a gene: 4. Per germline, CDR1 MNHNY and CDR2 SVGAGI (reference sequence). The CDR3 is 14 residues long. CDR3 sequence (DNA): TGTGCCAGCAGTCTACAGGGGTCCTCCTACGAGCAGTACTTC. The encoded protein is CASSLQGSSYEQYF.

This clone came up once. V usage is TRBV7-8 and J usage is TRBJ1-5; 10 bases line up with TRBD1. Trimming at V came to 5 bases and at J to 4 bases, leaving 11 bases not matched to a gene. Germline assignment: CDR1 SGHVS and CDR2 FQNEAQ. This CDR3 contains 17 residues. The CDR3 region is CASSLIPGTGVNQPQHF. Written as DNA, the CDR3 is TGTGCCAGCAGCCTCATACCCGGGACAGGGGTGAATCAGCCCCAGCATTTT.

The table lists this clone with a count of one. The J gene is TRBJ2-7, the V gene TRBV14; unclear D gene. V lost 1 base and J lost 7, with 11 bases in between. The CDR3 runs to 13 residues. CDR1 and CDR2 (germline): SGHDN, FVKESK. The CDR3 region has the DNA TGTGCCAGCAGCCAAGCCGGGCCTAGGGAGCAGTACTTC. As protein: CASSQAGPREQYF.

The chain carries TRBV7-2 and TRBJ2-1; 7 bases are shared with TRBD1. Trimming removed 1 base from V and 12 bases from J; junction bases left unmatched: 9. The CDR3 is 14 amino acids. CDR1 SGHTA and CDR2 FQGNSA come from the germline V gene. The CDR3, as DNA: TGTGCCAGCAGCTTAGAGCCCACCGGGACAGCGCAGTTCTTC. It specifies CASSLEPTGTAQFF.

This clone was found once. The chain uses TRBV11-2 and TRBJ1-1; D is ambiguous. V lost 2 bases and J 4 bases, leaving 8 bases between the germline ends. CDR3 length equals 13 residues. Germline V gene lookup returns CDR1 SGHAT and CDR2 FQNNGV. Here the CDR3 reads CASSLQKTTEAFF. DNA of the CDR3: TGTGCCAGCAGCTTACAGAAAACCACTGAAGCTTTCTTT.

The chain couples TRBV19 to TRBJ2-7; tentatively, D is TRBD1 (7 bases). The CDR3 consists of 16 residues. CDR1 and CDR2 (germline): LNHDA, SQIVND (reference sequence). Trimming took off 1 base at V and 2 bases at J, with 15 bases between the two ends. CDR3 sequence reads: CASSIGGVRGAYEQYF. CDR3 DNA sequence: TGTGCCAGTAGTATAGGTGGGGTCAGGGGGGCCTACGAGCAGTACTTC.

The genes are TRBV4-1 and TRBJ2-7, with D tentatively TRBD1 or TRBD2 (5 bases each). V gave up 4 bases and J gave up 2 bases, with 18 bases separating them. The CDR3 consists of 16 residues. Per germline, CDR1 MGHRA and CDR2 YSYEKL. The CDR3 spells CASSLKAEGWTYEQYF. The DNA of the CDR3 is TGCGCCAGCAGCCTCAAGGCTGAGGGGTGGACCTACGAGCAGTACTTC.

The chain joins TRBV18 to TRBJ2-5; possibly TRBD1 or TRBD2 for D (5 bases each). V was pared by 4 bases and J by 1 base, with 10 bases between. This CDR3 comprises 14 residues. Germline V gene sequence: CDR1 KGHSH, CDR2 LQKENI. CDR3: CASSHGTVQETQYF. CDR3 coding DNA: TGTGCCAGCTCACATGGGACGGTCCAAGAGACCCAGTACTTC.

A note on this clone: The sample holds other DNA sequences that translate to the same CDR3. The chain recombines TRBV10-3 with TRBJ1-4, with D hard to call. V was shortened by 3 bases and J by 8 bases, with 16 bases between the two germline ends. This CDR3 is built from 15 residues. Per germline, CDR1 ENHRY and CDR2 SYGVKD. This CDR3 reads CAISDYPDDGEKLFF. The CDR3 DNA follows: TGTGCCATCAGTGATTACCCGGACGACGGCGAAAAACTGTTTTTT.

This clone was seen only a few times. This chain joins TRBV4-1 and TRBJ1-4, with D perhaps matching TRBD1 (5 bases). Deletions cut 4 bases from V and 0 bases from J, with 12 bases between. CDR1 and CDR2 (germline): MGHRA, YSYEKL. CDR3 length: 16 residues. The CDR3 nucleotides read TGCGCCAGCAGCCCCTCCAGGGACCCAACTAATGAAAAACTGTTTTTT. This codes for CASSPSRDPTNEKLFF.

This clone came up once. V is TRBV11-2 and J is TRBJ2-3; TRBD2 agrees at 9 bases. This CDR3 is built from 15 residues. With V trimmed by 1 base and J by 9 bases, 8 bases remained unmatched. Germline values: CDR1 SGHAT, CDR2 FQNNGV. Here the CDR3 reads CASSLGGTSRSTQYF. The CDR3 DNA reads TGTGCCAGCAGCTTAGGAGGGACTAGCAGAAGCACGCAGTATTTT.

The genes are TRBV4-1 and TRBJ1-1; D is unresolved. The CDR3 is 13 residues long. CDR1 MGHRA and CDR2 YSYEKL come from the germline V gene. Trimming left V 0 bases short and J 3 bases short, with 5 bases between. The CDR3 loop is CASSQERDTEAFF. In DNA form, the CDR3 reads TGCGCCAGCAGCCAAGAACGGGACACTGAAGCTTTCTTT.

V is TRBV11-2 and J is TRBJ1-6; D ambiguous. Trimming pared 0 bases from V and 5 bases from J, leaving 8 bases between. This CDR3 has 15 amino acids. The germline V gene encodes CDR1 SGHAT and CDR2 FQNNGV. The CDR3 here is CASSLDPQDNSPLHF. Written as DNA, the CDR3 is TGTGCCAGCAGCTTAGACCCCCAAGATAATTCACCCCTCCACTTT.

Only a few counts were recorded for this clone. This chain joins TRBV15 and TRBJ2-7; D is unclear. Germline loops: CDR1 LNHNV, CDR2 YYDKDF (reference sequence). The CDR3 is made up of 15 amino acids. With 0 bases removed from V and 5 bases from J, the gap between germline ends came to 14 bases. The CDR3 here is CATSRDGVPGNEQYF. The DNA of the CDR3 is TGTGCCACCAGCAGAGATGGGGTTCCTGGTAACGAGCAGTACTTC.

CDR3 sequence (DNA): TGTGCCAGCAGCTTAGTGGGGGAGCTGTTTTTT. It codes for CASSLVGELFF. The chain links TRBV7-8 to TRBJ2-2; D remains unclear. Per germline, CDR1 SGHVS and CDR2 FQNEAQ. The CDR3 contains 11 residues. V lost 1 base, J lost 8 bases, and 2 bases lay in between.